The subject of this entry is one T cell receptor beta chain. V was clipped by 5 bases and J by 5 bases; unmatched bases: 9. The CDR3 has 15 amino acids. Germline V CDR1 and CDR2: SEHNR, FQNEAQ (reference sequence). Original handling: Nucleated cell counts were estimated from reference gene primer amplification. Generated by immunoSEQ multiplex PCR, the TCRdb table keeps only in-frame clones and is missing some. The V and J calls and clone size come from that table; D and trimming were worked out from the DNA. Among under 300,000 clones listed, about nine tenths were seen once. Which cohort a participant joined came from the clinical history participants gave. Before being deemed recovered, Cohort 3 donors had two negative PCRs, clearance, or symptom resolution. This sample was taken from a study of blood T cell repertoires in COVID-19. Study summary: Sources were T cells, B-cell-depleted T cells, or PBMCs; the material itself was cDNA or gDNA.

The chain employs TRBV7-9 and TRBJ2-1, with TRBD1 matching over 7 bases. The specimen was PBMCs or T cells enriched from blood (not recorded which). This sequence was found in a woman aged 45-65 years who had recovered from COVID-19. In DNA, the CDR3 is TGTGCCAGCAGCCCAGCCGGGACAGCTAACAATGAGCAGTTCTTC. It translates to CASSPAGTANNEQFF.